This T cell receptor beta chain came from a study of beta chain features in type 1 diabetes. Study outcomes and limitations: PCR might pick shorter templates more often, in the same way for patients and controls.

Expressed TCRB transcripts were sequenced, since all the RNA that had been isolated was reverse transcribed. The protocol was immunoSEQ multiplex PCR, while the TCRdb copy is restricted to in-frame clones and leaves out a portion. The data hold 150,000 to 170,000 clones, with around 8.5% observed a single time. Germline V gene data show CDR1 as KGHSH and CDR2 as LQKENI. V gave up 3 bases and J gave up 7 bases, with 15 bases separating them. The CDR3 spans 14 residues. The sample holds many counts of this clone. Antigen specificity is unknown. This sequence originates from a young man in good health. The sequenced sample was central memory CD4+ T cells from blood. This chain links TRBV18 with TRBJ2-5; no firm D call. Written as DNA, the CDR3 is TGTGCCAGCTCACCGAGTTTTGGCGGAAGGACCCAGTACTTC. Its translation is CASSPSFGGRTQYF.